The rows below give T cell receptor beta chains drawn from one sample of a study of control samples from healthy donors and cancer patients. The data were produced by immunoSEQ multiplex PCR, yet TCRdb's version contains in-frame clones alone and is incomplete. The table records roughly 450,000 clones, approximately 90% of them present only once. The sequencing input was PBMCs. These receptors all stem from a man in his forties with head and neck cancer. Each CDR3 is given with its conserved first and last residue. D genes are given only for firm matches.

cdr3_aa	d_call	v_call	cdr3_length
CASSQSALLGNTIYF	-	TRBV23-1	15
CASSLAINYGYTF	-	TRBV5-1	13
CASSPLGGTEAFF	-	TRBV18	13
CASSIEANEKLFF	-	TRBV19	13
CSASISTGGSPGKQYF	-	TRBV20-1	16
CASSRWLSGEKLFF	-	TRBV19	14
CASSPRPHSGNTIYF	-	TRBV2	15
CASSPERGTGNEKLFF	-	TRBV3-1/TRBV3-2	16
CASGEGTLVTGELFF	-	TRBV5-1	15
CSVVSTGAQTGANVLTF	TRBD1	TRBV29-1	17
CASSSHRTGPMNTEAFF	TRBD1	TRBV27	17
CASTPWAGGLTGELFF	TRBD1	TRBV27	16
CASSLSGTGNTEAFF	TRBD1	TRBV27	15
CASSPGFASYEQYF	-	TRBV5-6	14
CASSQRLGNTGELFF	-	TRBV6-2/TRBV6-3	15
CASSISASDPYEQYF	-	TRBV19	15
CASSFTAGRGYTF	-	TRBV28	13
CASSLGLSNGYTF	-	TRBV6-5	13
CATEGGTRGTGELFF	TRBD2	TRBV19	15
CASRGTRGGELFF	-	TRBV2	13
CASSGSGSTGELFF	TRBD2	TRBV9	14